This T cell receptor (beta chain) was profiled in a study of long-term antiretroviral therapy in people with HIV. On this clone: Its antigen is unidentified.

Study-wide findings and caveats: The clones with expansion before ART were dominant in the repertoire at all time points. In samples taken after ART, diversity increased but remained below transplant donor control levels.

Version v3.0 of the immunoSEQ assay was performed at survey level. Profiling relied on immunoSEQ multiplex PCR, and the TCRdb table lists in-frame clones only, not all of them. This sample has roughly 24,000 clones; around four fifths occur once, and the top ten carry 10% to 15%. Until DNA extraction, the samples held between about 0.85-10 million cryopreserved PBMC. The source material was unsorted PBMCs, sampled 1.6 years after starting antiretroviral therapy. The clonotype comes from a man aged 40-50 years with HIV.

The CDR3 nucleotides are TGTGCCAGCTCACCACGGCAGGGGGACACTGAAGCTTTCTTT. This sequence encodes CASSPRQGDTEAFF. V usage is TRBV18 and J usage is TRBJ1-1, with TRBD1 identical over 7 bases. From germline, CDR1 is KGHSH and CDR2 LQKENI. There are 14 residues in the CDR3. V lost 1 base and J lost 3; bases outside the gene matches: 2.